Reported below is one TCR beta chain. Its antigen remains unidentified. No much larger clone is present one base from it, and per-base qualities are unavailable. This record belongs to a study of cytomegalovirus exposure and HLA in healthy donors (dated by TCRdb to 2017 to 2019). Study-wide context: According to an earlier analysis of a few hundred of the donors, some 180 million T cells yielded approximately 120 million unique TCR beta sequences and approximately 280 Gb of sequence data. Roughly five DR-DQ haplotypes were handled as single units for association and clustering because linkage in the cohort was strong. Across some 400 genotyped donors of the cohort, an average of approximately 240,000 unique TCR beta nucleotide sequences per donor were sequenced, and around 19% of those sequences were non-productive. Using immunosequencing, the study profiled T cell repertoires from around 680 subjects and related those repertoires to cytomegalovirus serostatus. The aim of the study was to test whether cataloging public T cell receptors could identify signatures of past pathogen exposure. Of the approximately 370 genotyped donors, approximately 81% were placed in the genetic ancestry cluster associated with self-reported Caucasian donors. Along with the roughly 670-subject first cohort, a separate validation cohort of about 110 different subjects was used. In an earlier analysis of 500 to 650 of the donors, high-throughput TCR beta sequencing was used to judge whether each TCR beta V gene segment behaved as functional or pseudogenic. An early release covering just under 650 HLA-typed donors comprised about 300 gigabases of sequencing data and approximately 85 million unique TCR sequences. Alongside the repertoire data, information on donor age, sex, ethnicity and CMV serostatus was compiled. In the later analysis, no new phenotypic data were used to find candidate immune exposures; instead, reliance was placed on TCR beta sequences and their occurrence across donors. A later analysis re-examined previously published TCR beta repertoires from more than 650 donors and added high-resolution HLA genotyping to investigate patterns of TCR occurrence. HLA typing included class I and class II loci at four-digit resolution. A later genetic analysis used genome-wide SNP genotypes for about 65% of the 666 donors, treating that subset as a discovery cohort. All discovery cohort repertoires had been generated on a single sequencing platform. The number of donors typed differed by locus, with roughly 629-640 for A, B, C, DRB1 and DQB1, roughly 520 for DQA1, 600 to 610 for DPA1, and under 490 for DPB1. The study combined high-throughput TCR immunosequencing, statistical association of individual TCRs with disease status, and machine learning to predict cytomegalovirus infection status.

The protocol used for the library was the immunoSEQ multiplex PCR assay. A mixture of 60 forward primers for TCR Vbeta segments and 13 reverse primers for TCR Jbeta segments was used in the multiplex PCR. A multiplex PCR assay on genomic DNA amplified the CDR3 region of rearranged TCR beta genes. The amplified TCR beta libraries were sequenced on the Illumina HiSeq System as 87-base-pair reads. Regarding the original processing steps: A later analysis tallied 75 million to 95 million unique TCR beta chains across the roughly 610 repertoires, and about 10 million of those chains were shared by two or more donors. To remove PCR and sequencing errors, raw reads were error-corrected and collapsed into unique sequences using a nearest-neighbor algorithm that merged closely related sequences. V, D and J gene segments were assigned by aligning CDR3 sequences to IMGT reference sequences. For a sequence to be retained, at least a six-nucleotide match to both a V gene segment and a J gene segment was required. A rearrangement counted as productive if the CDR3 had no stop codons and remained in frame with V and J, and every other rearrangement counted as non-productive. CDR3 was defined according to IMGT convention as the region running from the second conserved V-encoded cysteine to the conserved J-encoded phenylalanine. In an earlier analysis of more than 550 of the donors, sequences lacking an unambiguous match to a single V gene segment were excluded. An earlier analysis of 450 to 650 of the donors called V segments functional above 56.7% productive rearrangements and segregating when the between-donor standard deviation exceeded 5%. A statistical classification framework was built to diagnose cytomegalovirus status from the catalog of TCR beta chain sequences. In a later analysis, TCR nucleotide sequences were compared against IMGT/GENE-DB human TR gene sequences so that V and J genes could be assigned. The TCRdist pipeline was used in a later analysis to assign CDR3 sequences and most-parsimonious VDJ recombination scenarios. In a later analysis, each TCR beta chain was defined by its CDR3 amino acid sequence together with its V-gene family, and reads lacking a unique V-gene family were excluded. A later analysis removed several hundred highly shared, low-generation-probability nucleotide sequences to deal with suspected cross-contamination and a sequencing artifact. For each public chain, a later analysis derived a clonal expansion index from normalized ranks of inferred template counts within each repertoire. In a later analysis, generation probabilities were computed with a VDJ recombination model fitted to out-of-frame rearrangements, and the resulting probabilities were checked against IGoR. In a later analysis, hypergeometric tests were used to score TCR-TCR, TCR-HLA and TCR-CMV co-occurrence, with a repertoire-size bias correction applied to TCR pairs. In a later analysis, false discovery rates were estimated by permuting HLA or CMV assignments 20 times. In a later analysis, co-occurring TCRs were grouped with DBSCAN, and TCRdist sequence similarity was added when clustering was performed within HLA-allele-positive subsets. Repertoires with fewer than 30,000 or more than 120,000 public chains, plus five repertoires with anomalous nucleotide sharing, were excluded from co-occurrence clustering. In its TCRdb copy, this immuneACCESS table keeps in-frame sequences only and misses some clones. Where compared with another copy, unresolved V genes explain less than half of these, and the others have no known cause. The V and J calls and clone size come from that table; D and trimming were worked out from the DNA. The sample yields around 130,000 clones; around four fifths were counted once. The ten largest clones take up over 1% of the sample.

Overall study outcomes, separate from this receptor: In an earlier analysis of a few hundred of the donors, most TCR beta V segments were observed in productive rearrangements about 90% or about 30% of the time, broadly matching IMGT annotations. The authors suggested that the approach could potentially be extended to other disease states and immunological phenotypes. The study gave a list of about 160 TCR beta chains associated with cytomegalovirus. Correlated functional status among segregating V segments might be attributable to linkage disequilibrium, but an unknown experimental factor could not be ruled out. Cytomegalovirus status was reported to be diagnosed by the classifier with high specificity and sensitivity in both the original and validation cohorts. Roughly uniform sequencing depth across donors was assumed in presence/absence analyses, although this assumption may not hold. Specific HLA alleles were associated with roughly 16,000 TCR beta sequences at a false discovery rate of 0.05 in a later analysis. A later analysis reported that several top co-occurrence clusters appeared linked to parvovirus B19, influenza, CMV and Epstein-Barr virus. Most TCR sequences were seen in very few donors, while some public TCRs were found in many individuals. Because HLA typing was unavailable for some donors at each locus, only the typed subset was used in association tests. A few of the identified cytomegalovirus-associated TCR beta chains were confirmed in vitro to be specific for cytomegalovirus antigens. Assigning TCR associations to individual alleles was difficult when HLA alleles, especially DR and DQ, strongly co-occurred. The cohort was sequenced for TCR beta chains only, and without alpha or paired-chain data the features that could be detected were limited. According to a later genetic analysis, donors in an Asian-associated ancestry cluster had fewer N-insertions in productive TCRs than the approximately 650-donor mean. A further reported finding was that TCR beta sequences accurately predicted the HLA-A and HLA-B alleles for most subjects in the first cohort. The sequencing pipeline was judged likely to have produced a cluster of highly shared sequence variants as a technical artifact. In a later analysis, HLA-associated TCR beta chains showed more clonal expansion and lower generation probabilities than non-associated chains that were equally common. Immune exposure information for the cohort was limited to CMV serostatus. A later analysis found that TCR association rates varied across HLA loci, with DRB1 alleles showing the most associated TCRs and HLA-C alleles the fewest. Because counts were too low, seventeen rarely observed V segments, including chromosome 9 orphons, were excluded from the earlier analysis of a few hundred of the donors. A later genetic analysis associated a missense DCLRE1C variant with V-gene and J-gene trimming of TCR beta chains, and an independent cohort replicated the association. Most CMV-associated TCR beta chains appeared to be HLA-restricted in a later analysis, and the HLA associations seemed to be driven largely by CMV exposure.

In total, fewer than 750 healthy bone marrow donors made up the cohort. At the time of sampling, every cohort member was nominally healthy, though immune exposures that went unrecorded were likely present. The donor tested CMV seronegative and was one of the 352 seronegative cohort members. A peripheral blood sample was provided by each donor, and peripheral blood mononuclear cells were used for TCR beta sequencing. The Qiagen DNeasy Blood Extraction Kit was used to extract genomic DNA from the blood cell samples. The TCR comes from a boy younger than 18 in good health and CMV-seronegative. Sequenced sample: PBMCs.

The nucleotide sequence reads TGCGCCAGCAGCCTGGCCGGGAGGACTAGCGGGAGGGCCGACTACAATGAGCAGTTCTTC. Its translation is CASSLAGRTSGRADYNEQFF. The chain is assembled from TRBV5-1 and TRBJ2-1; 15 central nucleotides agree with TRBD2. As encoded in the germline V gene, CDR1 is SGHRS while CDR2 is YFSETQ. Inclusive of the bounding cysteine and phenylalanine, the CDR3 is 20 residues long. Left in the record is the CDR3 DNA by itself, 60 bases read in frame from the first base. The junction shows trimming of 4 bases on V and 3 bases on J, and the gene matches do not reach 14 bases of it.